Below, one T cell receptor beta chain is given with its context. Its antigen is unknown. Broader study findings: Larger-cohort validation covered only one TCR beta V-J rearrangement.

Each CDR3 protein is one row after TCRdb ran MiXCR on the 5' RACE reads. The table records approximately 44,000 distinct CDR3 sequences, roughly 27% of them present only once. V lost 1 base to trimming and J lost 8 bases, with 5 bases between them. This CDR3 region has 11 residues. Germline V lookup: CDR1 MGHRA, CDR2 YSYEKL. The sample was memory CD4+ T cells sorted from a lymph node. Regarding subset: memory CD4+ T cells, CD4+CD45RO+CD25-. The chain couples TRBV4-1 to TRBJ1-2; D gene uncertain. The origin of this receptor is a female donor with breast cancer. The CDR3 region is CASSQANGYTF. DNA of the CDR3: TGCGCCAGCAGCCAAGCGAACGGCTACACCTTC.